This TCR beta chain was documented in a study of cytomegalovirus exposure and HLA in healthy donors. Trimming cost V 3 bases and J 1 base, with 14 bases left between them. Germline CDR1 reads SGHAT; CDR2 reads FQNNGV. This CDR3 is built from 16 residues. The PCR used 60 Vbeta and 13 Jbeta primers. Sequencing used immunoSEQ multiplex PCR; TCRdb keeps in-frame clones, though not all of them. The data contain approximately 100,000 clones, 60% to 85% of them singletons. The sequencing sample was made of PBMCs. This sequence joins TRBV11-2 and TRBJ2-3; D might be TRBD2 (6 bases). This receptor was taken from a female donor in good health and CMV-seronegative. This CDR3 is CASSFRRGFGTDTQYF. Written as DNA, the CDR3 is TGTGCCAGCAGCTTTCGTCGGGGGTTTGGCACAGATACGCAGTATTTT. The whole variable domain, filled in from reference TRBV11-2 and TRBJ2-3, reads EAGVAQSPRYKIIEKRQSVAFWCNPISGHATLYWYQQILGQGPKLLIQFQNNGVVDDSQLPKDRFSAERLKGVDSTLKIQPAKLEDSAVYLCASSFRRGFGTDTQYFGPGTRLTVL.